These T cell receptor beta chains were read from a single sample in a study of shared clonotypes between healthy human individuals. The protocol was immunoSEQ multiplex PCR, while the TCRdb copy is restricted to in-frame clones and leaves out a portion. The top ten hold over 1.3% of the sample, which has about 980,000 clones, approximately 76% seen once. The material sequenced was memory CD4+ T cells sorted from blood. The receptors shown here come from a man between 18 and 29 years old in good health. The CDR3 runs from the conserved cysteine through the conserved F or W. The order of the fields is D gene, CDR3 length, J gene, V gene, CDR3 protein. A D gene is named only where the DNA matches it firmly.

-,15,TRBJ2-7,TRBV7-9,CASSPNRVGIYEQYF
-,16,TRBJ2-7,TRBV30,CAWSVFPRSIPFEQYF
-,15,TRBJ1-3,TRBV5-1,CASSPQQGSGNTIYF
TRBD2,15,TRBJ2-1,TRBV5-1,CASSLVASGYNEQFF
-,16,TRBJ1-3,TRBV12-5,CASGHSNLNSGNTIYF
-,20,TRBJ2-1,TRBV21-1,CAIHVFGTSGRLQLNNEQFF
-,17,TRBJ1-2,TRBV5-6,CASSLVGRGRANYGYTF
-,13,TRBJ2-5,TRBV29-1,CSVQDSLQETQYF
TRBD1,16,TRBJ1-6,TRBV19,CASSTTSGTGGSPLHF
TRBD1,14,TRBJ1-2,TRBV5-1,CASSLEGTGFGYTF
-,12,TRBJ1-2,TRBV14,CASSQDLYGYTF
-,11,TRBJ1-2,TRBV25-1,CASSDSGGYTF
TRBD2,16,TRBJ2-5,TRBV7-9,CASSITSGRSQETQYF
-,14,TRBJ2-5,TRBV11-2,CASSQRGFQETQYF
-,18,TRBJ2-1,TRBV21-1,CASSNEGSGSYSYNEQFF
-,16,TRBJ1-5,TRBV18,CASSQSTSNSNQPQHF
TRBD1,11,TRBJ2-1,TRBV29-1,CSAGQMNEQFF
-,15,TRBJ2-1,TRBV7-9,CASSQSGSSYNEQFF
-,13,TRBJ1-1,TRBV6-5,CASSLQENTEAFF
-,13,TRBJ2-7,TRBV10-3,CAISDRGPYEQYF
-,14,TRBJ1-1,TRBV29-1,CSVGLSVLNTEAFF
-,16,TRBJ2-3,TRBV9,CASSGRGRPGTDTQYF
TRBD1,16,TRBJ2-2,TRBV7-2,CASTLPGQGKAGELFF
-,14,TRBJ2-1,TRBV14,CASSQDHGPYEQFF
-,14,TRBJ2-7,TRBV5-1,CASSLQEGVYEQYF
-,14,TRBJ2-3,TRBV5-1,CASSTTAGTDTQYF
TRBD1,14,TRBJ1-3,TRBV18,CASSEDRGRNTIYF
-,11,TRBJ2-7,TRBV25-1,CASSKGYEQYF
-,13,TRBJ2-5,TRBV5-1,CASNGGSRETQYF